This TCR beta chain was recovered during a study of Graves' ophthalmopathy and Graves' hyperthyroidism. The germline V and J ends were trimmed by 5 bases and 5 bases, with 12 bases remaining between them. Germline-derived CDR1 and CDR2 are MNHNY and SVGAGI (reference sequence). This CDR3 comprises 13 residues. The authors amplified TCR beta CDR3 regions from RNA transcripts. Investigators did first-round RT-PCR with HTBI primers, then second-round multiplex PCR. TCRdb recomputed calls from the multiplex PCR reads with MiXCR, one row per CDR3 protein. The sample contains 400,000 to 500,000 distinct CDR3 sequences, 21% of which appear only once. This clonotype was seen ten or more times.

The chain is built from TRBV6-6 and TRBJ1-1; tentatively, D is TRBD1 (5 bases). Sequences were obtained from peripheral blood. The sequence derives from a young woman with stable Graves' hyperthyroidism. The CDR3 bases are TGTGCCAGCAGTAGGGGTTCAGGGACTGAAGCTTTCTTT. Protein sequence: CASSRGSGTEAFF.